The next 19 T cell receptor beta chains were all read from a single sample in a study of blood T cell repertoires in COVID-19. The method was immunoSEQ multiplex PCR; TCRdb's version includes in-frame clones alone and lacks a portion of them. This table has just over 300,000 clones, roughly 88% appearing once. Sequencing was done on a sample of PBMCs or T cells enriched from blood (not recorded which). The receptor set was obtained from a man aged 25-45 years who had recovered from COVID-19.

The chain recombines TRBV5-1 with TRBJ2-7; TRBD1 matches 8 bases. J was trimmed by 0 bases and V by 7 bases; bases with no gene match: 6. The germline gives CDR1 SGHRS, CDR2 YFSETQ. The CDR3 length is 14 residues. CDR3 loop: CASRTGGSSYEQYF. The CDR3 DNA is TGCGCCAGCCGAACAGGGGGAAGCTCCTACGAGCAGTACTTC.

The genes are TRBV6-4 and TRBJ1-1; D is unclear. In germline, CDR1 is MRHNA, CDR2 SNTAGT. This CDR3 is built from 14 residues. V lost 6 bases, J lost 0 bases, and 11 bases lay in between. The chain's CDR3 is CASRDHSLNTEAFF. The CDR3 coding sequence is TGTGCCAGCAGGGACCATAGCCTGAACACTGAAGCTTTCTTT.

CDR3 region: CASSQYPGGGASADTQYF. DNA of the CDR3: TGTGCCAGCAGCCAATATCCGGGCGGGGGGGCCTCGGCAGATACGCAGTATTTT. The chain carries TRBV3-1 (or the pseudogene TRBV3-2) and TRBJ2-3; 9 bases line up with TRBD2. Germline CDR1 LGHDT, CDR2 YNNKEL (reference sequence). CDR3 length: 18 residues. V dropped 2 bases and J dropped 4; count of bases not matched to a gene: 13.

V and J are TRBV19 and TRBJ2-7; 8 nucleotides align to TRBD2. The CDR3 runs to 15 residues. V shed 3 bases, J shed 3 bases, and the junction held 7 bases outside the gene matches. CDR1 is LNHDA, CDR2 SQIVND, per germline (reference sequence). CDR3 sequence reads: CASSIRGGTGYEQYF. The CDR3 DNA sequence: TGTGCCAGTAGTATTCGCGGGGGGACCGGCTACGAGCAGTACTTC.

V and J are TRBV9 and TRBJ2-2, with 9 bases lining up with TRBD1. Germline trimming cut 3 bases from V and 2 bases from J; bases unmatched to any gene: 5. The germline V gene has CDR1 SGDLS and CDR2 YYNGEE. The CDR3 is 16 amino acids. In DNA form, the CDR3 reads TGTGCCAGCAGCGACCCGGGACAGGGTAACACCGGGGAGCTGTTTTTT. This codes for CASSDPGQGNTGELFF. The variable domain in full, completed from reference TRBV9 and TRBJ2-2, reads DSGVTQTPKHLITATGQRVTLRCSPRSGDLSVYWYQQSLDQGLQFLIQYYNGEERAKGNILERFSAQQFPDLHSELNLSSLELGDSALYFCASSDPGQGNTGELFFGEGSRLTVL.

The chain combines TRBV5-1 with TRBJ2-7; D is undetermined. The CDR3 has 13 amino acids. CDR1 is SGHRS and CDR2 is YFSETQ in the germline V gene. Trimming shortened V by 4 bases and J by 7 bases, and 15 bases separated the two germline ends. The CDR3 sequence: CASSPPTLREQYF. CDR3 nucleotides: TGCGCCAGCAGCCCCCCGACCCTCAGGGAGCAGTACTTC.

The chain employs TRBV24-1 and TRBJ2-1; a possible D gene is TRBD2 (7 bases). V was pared by 9 bases and J by 8 bases, with 19 bases between. The length of the CDR3 is 14 residues. Looked up from germline, CDR1 is KGHDR and CDR2 is SFDVKD. CDR3 in amino acids: CATREGGRRDEQFF. The CDR3 region has the DNA TGTGCCACCCGCGAGGGGGGGCGAAGGGATGAGCAGTTCTTC.

J is TRBJ2-3 and V is TRBV2; D is uncertain. Germline V lookup: CDR1 SNHLY, CDR2 FYNNEI. This CDR3 is built from 15 residues. Trimming cost V 2 bases and J 7 bases, with 16 bases left between them. The chain's CDR3 is CASSESGGLMHTQYF. CDR3 sequence (DNA): TGTGCCAGCAGTGAATCGGGTGGGTTGATGCATACGCAGTATTTT.

This chain connects TRBV11-2 to TRBJ2-1, with a weak D call TRBD2 (5 bases). CDR3 length: 16 amino acids. Germline V gene sequence: CDR1 SGHAT, CDR2 FQNNGV. V was pared by 1 base and J by 8 bases, with 18 bases between. The DNA for the CDR3 is TGTGCCAGCAGCTTAGGTGGTGGAGGAGTGAGGTATGAGCAGTTCTTC. Protein: CASSLGGGGVRYEQFF.

The chain employs TRBV25-1 and TRBJ1-1; the D is unclear. V gave up 7 bases and J gave up 0 bases, with 9 bases separating them. This CDR3 region has 13 residues. Looked up from germline, CDR1 is MGHDK and CDR2 is SYGVNS. CDR3 region: CASTLHMNTEAFF. In DNA, the CDR3 is TGTGCCAGCACTCTGCACATGAACACTGAAGCTTTCTTT.

The chain joins TRBV7-2 to TRBJ2-5; TRBD2 agrees at 9 bases. This CDR3 has 15 amino acids. CDR1 and CDR2 (germline): SGHTA, FQGNSA. Trimming at V came to 2 bases and at J to 5 bases, leaving 6 bases not matched to a gene. CDR3 DNA sequence: TGTGCCAGCAGCTTAAGGCGGGGGGGCCGCGAGACCCAGTACTTC. Its protein is CASSLRRGGRETQYF.

This clone has ten or more counts. The chain joins TRBV5-1 to TRBJ2-5; the match to TRBD2 covers 7 bases. The CDR3 is 15 amino acids. Germline V gene sequence: CDR1 SGHRS, CDR2 YFSETQ. The trim removed 1 base at V and 5 bases at J, leaving 8 bases unmatched. The CDR3 loop reads CASSLFLGGSETQYF. CDR3 nucleotide sequence: TGCGCCAGCAGCTTGTTCTTGGGAGGGTCCGAGACCCAGTACTTC.

The chain carries TRBV6-2 or TRBV6-3 and TRBJ1-2; tentatively, D is TRBD1 (6 bases). This CDR3 is 16 amino acids long. From germline, CDR1 is MNHEY and CDR2 SVGEGT. V lost 6 bases and J lost 5, with 22 bases in between. The CDR3 reads CASSAIRDTAKYGYTF. In DNA, the CDR3 is TGTGCCAGCAGCGCGATCCGGGACACAGCGAAATATGGCTACACCTTC.

The chain employs TRBV5-3 and TRBJ1-1; no clear D. TRBV5-3 is known as an ORF, though its function is uncertain. The CDR3 contains 12 residues. The ends were cut back, 0 bases at V and 5 bases at J, with 5 bases in the middle. In nucleotides, the CDR3 is TGTGCCAGAAGCTTGGTGACAACTGAAGCTTTCTTT. This codes for CARSLVTTEAFF.

As DNA, the CDR3 is TGTGCCAGCAGCGCCGCCAGGGGAAACACCATATATTTT. Protein: CASSAARGNTIYF. The chain links TRBV9 to TRBJ1-3; D is ambiguous. The V end lost 3 bases, the J end lost 4 bases, and 8 bases lay between the germline ends. Germline V gene lookup returns CDR1 SGDLS and CDR2 YYNGEE. The CDR3 has 13 amino acids.

The chain couples TRBV7-9 to TRBJ1-2; D is undetermined. The germline V and J ends were trimmed by 2 bases and 5 bases, with 18 bases remaining between them. CDR1 SEHNR and CDR2 FQNEAQ come from the germline V gene (reference sequence). CDR3 length: 16 amino acids. CDR3 residues: CASSLTAESPTYGYTF. The CDR3 DNA is TGTGCCAGCAGCTTAACGGCGGAGTCCCCCACTTATGGCTACACCTTC.

This chain's CDR3 is CASSFSQSYGYTF. Written as DNA, the CDR3 is TGTGCCAGCAGTTTCTCACAGTCCTATGGCTACACCTTC. This sequence joins TRBV28 and TRBJ1-2; no clear D. The V end lost 3 bases, the J end lost 4 bases, and 9 bases lay between the germline ends. Germline V gene lookup returns CDR1 MDHEN and CDR2 SYDVKM. The CDR3 has 13 residues.

In DNA form, the CDR3 reads TGTGCCACTGATGGGGGGGGAGGAGCTCCGAAGTACTTC. It specifies CATDGGGGAPKYF. The V call is TRBV19, the J call TRBJ2-7; 7 nucleotides align to TRBD2. Per germline, CDR1 LNHDA and CDR2 SQIVND (reference sequence). J was trimmed by 11 bases and V by 10 bases; bases with no gene match: 17. The CDR3 contains 13 residues.

The chain carries TRBV30 and TRBJ1-3; tentatively, D is TRBD1 (6 bases). The CDR3 spans 16 residues. CDR1 is GTSNPN, CDR2 SVGIG, per germline (reference sequence). The V end was cut by 4 bases, the J end by 0 bases, with 16 bases between. The CDR3 spells CAWTQGTYLSGNTIYF. In DNA form, the CDR3 reads TGTGCCTGGACCCAGGGGACATACCTCTCTGGAAACACCATATATTTT.